The entry below describes one T cell receptor beta chain. The sample belongs to a study of T cell changes during pregnancy in multiple sclerosis. Trimming at V came to 4 bases and at J to 2 bases, leaving 12 bases not matched to a gene. The CDR3 contains 19 residues. Germline values: CDR1 SEHNR, CDR2 FQNEAQ (reference sequence). The protocol was immunoSEQ multiplex PCR, while the TCRdb copy is restricted to in-frame clones and leaves out a portion. Here the sample spans about 22,000 clones, around 93% being singletons. V gene TRBV7-9 combines with J gene TRBJ2-3, with 13 bases identical to TRBD2. The TCR comes from a female donor with multiple sclerosis, enrolled in a pregnancy study. The sequencing used CD8+ T cells from peripheral blood mononuclear cells, collected in the third trimester of pregnancy. The CDR3 DNA follows: TGTGCCAGCAGCTCAATTAGGGGGGGACTAGCGGGGATCACAGATACGCAGTATTTT. Translated, it gives CASSSIRGGLAGITDTQYF.